The TCR beta chain under discussion was sequenced for a study of shared clonotypes between healthy human individuals. Trimming removed 1 base at V and 4 bases at J, with 14 bases between. The germline gives CDR1 SGHAT, CDR2 FQNNGV. CDR3 length: 16 amino acids. Sequencing used immunoSEQ multiplex PCR; TCRdb keeps in-frame clones, though not all of them. The sample has about 2.3 million clones, approximately 95% seen once. The TCR originated in a young man in good health. Some clones in this sample may be carry-over from other donors' samples. This sequence joins TRBV11-2 and TRBJ2-1, with D unresolved. Sequences were obtained from naive CD4+ T cells from PBMCs. Described subset: CD45RA+ positively selected. CDR3 nucleotides: TGTGCCAGCAGCTTAGGTGGGGTCGGTGGATACAATGAGCAGTTCTTC. Its protein is CASSLGGVGGYNEQFF.